This is a list of T cell receptor beta chains from one sample in a study of T cell responses to AZD1222 COVID-19 vaccine. The method was immunoSEQ multiplex PCR; TCRdb's version includes in-frame clones alone and lacks a portion of them. The profile covers 70,000 to 80,000 clones, with roughly 75% appearing a single time and around 48% taken by the ten largest. The sequencing here drew on peripheral blood, taken 28 days after the second AZD1222 dose. The source of these receptors is an adult who received the AZD1222 COVID-19 vaccine. CDR3s leave out the opening cysteine and the closing phenylalanine or tryptophan. Fields, in order: CDR3 protein, J gene, V gene.

ASNRDDYGYT | TRBJ1-2 | TRBV2
ASKRTSGSSTDTQY | TRBJ2-3 | TRBV2
ASSLTEGTFYNEQF | TRBJ2-1 | TRBV7-6
ASSSMGQGAGYEQY | TRBJ2-7 | TRBV28
ASSGDSYEQY | TRBJ2-7 | TRBV9
ASSLGFGTGTPGTGELF | TRBJ2-2 | TRBV13
ASSSGQGETQY | TRBJ2-5 | TRBV5-6
ASRTAGRTEAF | TRBJ1-1 | TRBV25-1
ASRLGGVNTEAF | TRBJ1-1 | TRBV5-4
ASSIGLAGGFEQF | TRBJ2-1 | TRBV6-5
SANDRGRETQY | TRBJ2-5 | TRBV20-1
ASSTRQGYNSPLH | TRBJ1-6 | TRBV28
ATSDHTGGDYGYT | TRBJ1-2 | TRBV24-1
AFLAGQTGTYNEQF | TRBJ2-1 | TRBV15
ASILTPGTRDYGYT | TRBJ1-2 | TRBV5-1
ASSSQGTGANVLT | TRBJ2-6 | TRBV18
ASSERSGTEAF | TRBJ1-1 | TRBV3-1/TRBV3-2